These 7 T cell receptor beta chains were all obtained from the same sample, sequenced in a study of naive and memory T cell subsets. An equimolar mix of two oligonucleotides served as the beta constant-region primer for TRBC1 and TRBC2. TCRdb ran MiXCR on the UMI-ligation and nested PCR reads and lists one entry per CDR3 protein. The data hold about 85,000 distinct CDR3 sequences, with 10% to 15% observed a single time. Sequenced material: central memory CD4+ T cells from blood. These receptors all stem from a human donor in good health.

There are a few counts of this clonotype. In DNA form, the CDR3 reads TGTGCCAGCTCACCAACTACCAGGATTGGGGACGAGCAGTACTTC. It encodes CASSPTTRIGDEQYF. The chain couples TRBV18 to TRBJ2-7, with D uncertain. The CDR3 has 15 residues. V was trimmed by 2 bases and J by 5 bases, leaving 16 bases between them. Germline values: CDR1 KGHSH, CDR2 LQKENI.

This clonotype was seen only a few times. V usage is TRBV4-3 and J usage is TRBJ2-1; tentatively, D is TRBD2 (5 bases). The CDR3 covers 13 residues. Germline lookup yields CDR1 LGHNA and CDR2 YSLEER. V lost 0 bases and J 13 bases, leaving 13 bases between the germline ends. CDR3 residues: CASSQDGGFAQFF. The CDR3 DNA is TGCGCCAGCAGCCAAGATGGCGGGTTTGCTCAGTTCTTC.

CDR3 region: CASSYDPHTDNEQFF. The DNA of the CDR3 is TGTGCCAGCAGCTACGACCCGCACACCGACAATGAGCAGTTCTTC. The rearrangement uses TRBV2 and TRBJ2-1; no firm D call. V lost 6 bases to trimming and J lost 5 bases, with 17 bases between them. This CDR3 is 15 amino acids long. Looked up from germline, CDR1 is SNHLY and CDR2 is FYNNEI.

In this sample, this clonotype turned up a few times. CDR3 sequence (DNA): TGTGCCAGCTCACCCGGGACAGAGCTCCTCTACGAGCAGTACTTC. Protein product: CASSPGTELLYEQYF. The chain employs TRBV18 and TRBJ2-7, with 7 bases that match TRBD1. Germline CDR1 is KGHSH and CDR2 is LQKENI. The V and J ends lost 3 bases and 3 bases, in that order; junction bases with no gene match: 8. The CDR3 length is 15 residues.

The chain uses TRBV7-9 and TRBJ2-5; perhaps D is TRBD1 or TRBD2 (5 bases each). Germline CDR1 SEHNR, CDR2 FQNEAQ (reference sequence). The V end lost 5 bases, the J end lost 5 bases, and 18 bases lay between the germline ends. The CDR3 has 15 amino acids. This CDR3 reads CASSPPGRGVETQYF. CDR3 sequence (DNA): TGTGCCAGCAGCCCGCCGGGACGCGGCGTCGAGACCCAGTACTTC.

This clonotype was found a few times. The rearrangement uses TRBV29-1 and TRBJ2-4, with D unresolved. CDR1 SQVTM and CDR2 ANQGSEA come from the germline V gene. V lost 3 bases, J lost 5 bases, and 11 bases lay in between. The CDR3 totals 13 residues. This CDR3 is CSVEPVNQNIQYF. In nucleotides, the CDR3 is TGCAGCGTTGAGCCGGTAAATCAAAACATTCAGTACTTC. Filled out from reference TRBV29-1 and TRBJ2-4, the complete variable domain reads SAVISQKPSRDICQRGTSLTIQCQVDSQVTMMFWYRQQPGQSLTLIATANQGSEATYESGFVIDKFPISRPNLTFSTLTVSNMSPEDSSIYLCSVEPVNQNIQYFGAGTRLSVL.

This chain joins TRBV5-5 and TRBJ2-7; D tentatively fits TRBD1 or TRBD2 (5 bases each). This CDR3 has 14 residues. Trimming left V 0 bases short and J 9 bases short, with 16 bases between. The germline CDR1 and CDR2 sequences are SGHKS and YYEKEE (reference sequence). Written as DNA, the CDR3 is TGTGCCAGCAGCTTGGCGGGGTCCCCAAGGGGGCAGTACTTC. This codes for CASSLAGSPRGQYF.